The rows below give T cell receptor beta chains drawn from one sample of a study of blood T cells in healthy people across ages. TCRdb passed the 5' RACE reads through MiXCR, listing each CDR3 protein once. The sample shows about 680,000 distinct CDR3 sequences, approximately 49% of them seen only once. The sample comprised blood. Receptors were obtained from a woman aged 55-70 years in good health. Both conserved end residues are part of each CDR3. The D gene is left open where the match is weak. The listing skips clone size in some rows; elsewhere it reads once, few, many or a size class.

15	few	TRBV5-1	NA	TRBJ2-3	TGCGCCAGCAGCTACGGGACCATAAGCACAGATACGCAGTATTTT	CASSYGTISTDTQYF
11	few	TRBV29-1	NA	TRBJ2-7	TGCAGCGTTGTAGTCGGCTACGAGCAGTACTTC	CSVVVGYEQYF
15	NA	TRBV6-2/TRBV6-3	NA	TRBJ1-2	TGTGCCAGCAGTACCGGGCCGCCGTTTGTAGGTGGCTACACCTTC	CASSTGPPFVGGYTF
14	once	TRBV9	NA	TRBJ1-3	TGTGCCAGCAGCGCCTCTTTCATAGAAAACACCATATATTTT	CASSASFIENTIYF
14	few	TRBV18	NA	TRBJ2-7	TGTGCCAGCTCACCAAATAGTTACTCCTACGAGCAGTACTTC	CASSPNSYSYEQYF
12	NA	TRBV20-1	NA	TRBJ2-1	TGCAGTGCCCCGTCCCGGACGGATGAGCAGTTCTTC	CSAPSRTDEQFF
14	NA	TRBV4-3	TRBD2	TRBJ2-7	TGCGCCAGCAGCCAAGATCCCGGCCTAGCGGCGCAGTACTTC	CASSQDPGLAAQYF
15	NA	TRBV7-3	NA	TRBJ2-5	TGTGCCAGCAGCTTAATGGGACGGGGCCGAGAGACCCAGTACTTC	CASSLMGRGRETQYF
15	NA	TRBV20-1	NA	TRBJ2-7	TGCAGTGCTTTGGGCGTGGGCGGGCTCACCTACGAGCAGTACTTC	CSALGVGGLTYEQYF
14	NA	TRBV5-6	NA	TRBJ1-1	TGTGCCAGCAGCTTAGGCAGGGGTCGGGAAGGAGCTTTCTTT	CASSLGRGREGAFF
15	NA	TRBV10-3	NA	TRBJ2-7	TGTGCCATCAGACGGTCCGGGACTGAAACCTACGAGCAGTACTTC	CAIRRSGTETYEQYF
14	NA	TRBV6-2/TRBV6-3	NA	TRBJ2-7	TGTGCCAGCAGTTATGGGGGGACGCCGGGGGAGCAGTACTTC	CASSYGGTPGEQYF
15	NA	TRBV28	NA	TRBJ2-5	TGTGCCAGCAGCCCTCACCAGCCCCCTTCGGAGACCCAGTACTTC	CASSPHQPPSETQYF
13	NA	TRBV5-5	NA	TRBJ2-7	TGTGCCAGCAGCCCCGACAGTATCCCCGAGCAGTACTTC	CASSPDSIPEQYF
12	NA	TRBV20-1	NA	TRBJ2-1	TGCAGTGCTAGGAGTGGGGTCAATGAGCAGTTCTTC	CSARSGVNEQFF
20	NA	TRBV6-8	NA	TRBJ2-7	TGTGCCAGCAGTTACTCGCCACAAAATAGACTGGGCCCGTCATACAATGAGCAGTACTTC	CASSYSPQNRLGPSYNEQYF
11	few	TRBV7-2	NA	TRBJ1-3	TGTGCCAGCAGCTTCCGGAACACCATATATTTT	CASSFRNTIYF
14	NA	TRBV5-1	TRBD1	TRBJ2-5	TGCGCCAGCAGCCCGGGGACAGGGGGCTTTGAGCAGTACTTC	CASSPGTGGFEQYF
13	few	TRBV3-1	NA	TRBJ1-6	TGTGCCAGCAGCCCTCGGGACGGAACACCCCTCCACTTT	CASSPRDGTPLHF
14	few	TRBV2	NA	TRBJ2-7	TGTGCCAGCAAAGTCCAGGGGGGCGCCTACGAGCAGTACTTC	CASKVQGGAYEQYF
17	NA	TRBV6-6	NA	TRBJ1-4	TGTGCCAGCAGCCCACGGCAGGGGCTACGGACTAATGAAAAACTGTTTTTT	CASSPRQGLRTNEKLFF
15	NA	TRBV5-1	NA	TRBJ2-1	TGCGCCAGCAGCTCGACGGGGGCGGACTACAATGAGCAGTTCTTC	CASSSTGADYNEQFF
12	NA	TRBV20-1	NA	TRBJ2-5	TGCAGTGCCGGACCAGGACGAGAGACCCAGTACTTC	CSAGPGRETQYF
14	few	TRBV27	TRBD1	TRBJ2-7	TGTGCCAGCAGTTTAGAACAGGGGGCTTTCGAGCAGTACTTC	CASSLEQGAFEQYF
14	NA	TRBV5-1	NA	TRBJ2-5	TGCGCCAGCAGCTTGGGAGTTGGGGGAGAGACCCAGTACTTC	CASSLGVGGETQYF
15	NA	TRBV20-1	NA	TRBJ2-1	TGCAGTGCGAGAGTAGGTAGCGGAATAATGGATGAGCAGTTCTTC	CSARVGSGIMDEQFF
17	NA	TRBV20-1	TRBD1	TRBJ1-2	TGCAGTGCTAGAACGGCAGGACAGGGGGTGGAGCACTATGGCTACACCTTC	CSARTAGQGVEHYGYTF
16	NA	TRBV4-1	TRBD1	TRBJ1-2	TGCGCCAGCAGCCAACCCGGACAGGGGATTAACTATGGCTACACCTTC	CASSQPGQGINYGYTF
16	NA	TRBV18	NA	TRBJ2-3	TGTGCCAGCTCCTCGGGGCAACATGGGGCCACAGATACGCAGTATTTT	CASSSGQHGATDTQYF
13	few	TRBV12-3/TRBV12-4	NA	TRBJ1-1	TGTGCCAGCAGTGTATTCAGGGTAGCTGAAGCTTTCTTT	CASSVFRVAEAFF
12	few	TRBV3-1	TRBD2	TRBJ2-1	TGTGCCAGCAGCCCAGCCGGGACTAGCGGGTTCTTC	CASSPAGTSGFF
13	few	TRBV20-1	NA	TRBJ1-2	TGCAGTGCTGCGAGTGTGGGGGCTGGTGGCTACACCTTC	CSAASVGAGGYTF
17	NA	TRBV20-1	NA	TRBJ2-6	TGCAGTGCTCGATCCTCGGACAGCATCTCTGGGGCCAACGTCCTGACTTTC	CSARSSDSISGANVLTF
14	NA	TRBV7-2	NA	TRBJ2-3	TGTGCCAGCAGCTTGGCTAGTCGCACAGATACGCAGTATTTT	CASSLASRTDTQYF
15	NA	TRBV5-1	TRBD2	TRBJ2-1	TGCGCCAGCAGCCGGGCGGGAGAGGCCTACAATGAGCAGTTCTTC	CASSRAGEAYNEQFF
16	NA	TRBV24-1	NA	TRBJ2-2	TGTGCCACTCAGGACCAGGGCCGGATTTTTGTCGGGGAGCTGTTTTTT	CATQDQGRIFVGELFF
17	NA	TRBV24-1	TRBD1	TRBJ2-3	TGTGCCACCAGTGATCGTCAGACAGGGGGCAACACAGATACGCAGTATTTT	CATSDRQTGGNTDTQYF
19	many	TRBV20-1	NA	TRBJ1-6	TGCAGTGCTAGTCCCGACACCATGGGGGTTAGGTCCTATAATTCACCCCTCCACTTT	CSASPDTMGVRSYNSPLHF
16	NA	TRBV11-3	NA	TRBJ2-1	TGTGCCAGCAGCCCCGGGCCGTCTAGCGCCGAAAATGAGCAGTTCTTC	CASSPGPSSAENEQFF
14	NA	TRBV12-3/TRBV12-4	NA	TRBJ2-5	TGTACCAGCAGTCCATTCAGCGGGCAAGAGACCCAGTACTTC	CTSSPFSGQETQYF
15	NA	TRBV3-1	NA	TRBJ1-2	TGTGCCAGCAGCCAAGATCCGAGGGGGGCGAATGGCTACACCTTC	CASSQDPRGANGYTF
12	NA	TRBV7-2	NA	TRBJ2-5	TGTGCCAGCGATCGGGGGCATAATGAGCAGTACTTC	CASDRGHNEQYF
15	NA	TRBV6-5	TRBD2	TRBJ2-1	TGTGCCAGCAGCCCCCGCGTACTAGCGGGCCATCAGCAGTTCTTC	CASSPRVLAGHQQFF
16	NA	TRBV5-1	NA	TRBJ1-5	TGCGCCAGCAGCTTGGGCCTAGGAGGGATGAATCAGCCCCAGCATTTT	CASSLGLGGMNQPQHF
18	NA	TRBV4-3	TRBD2	TRBJ2-1	TGCGCCAGCAGCCAAGATAAGGCTAGCGGGTCTAGCTACAATGAGCAGTTCTTC	CASSQDKASGSSYNEQFF
12	many	TRBV29-1	NA	TRBJ1-2	TGCAGCGTTCAGGGTATAGGCTATGGCTACACCTTC	CSVQGIGYGYTF
13	NA	TRBV24-1	NA	TRBJ2-7	TGTGCCACCAGTGATTCTCCGACAGATGTGCAGTACTTC	CATSDSPTDVQYF
17	NA	TRBV7-2	TRBD2	TRBJ2-5	TGTGCCAGCAGCTTAGAGGCTAGCGGGAGTGAGAGGGAGACCCAGTACTTC	CASSLEASGSERETQYF
13	NA	TRBV20-1	TRBD1	TRBJ1-2	TGCAGTGCTAGAGATGGGTGGACAGGGGGCTACACCTTC	CSARDGWTGGYTF
15	NA	TRBV20-1	NA	TRBJ1-2	TGCAGTGCGACCTTCTGGCAGGGGTCGGGCTATGGCTACACCTTC	CSATFWQGSGYGYTF
15	NA	TRBV29-1	NA	TRBJ2-1	TGCAGCGTTGAAGTCCCGGCGCCCAGAGGTAATGAGCAGTTCTTC	CSVEVPAPRGNEQFF
15	NA	TRBV29-1	NA	TRBJ2-3	TGCAGCGCCTTTCCGGCGGGAAGGGGGACAGATACGCAGTATTTT	CSAFPAGRGTDTQYF
18	NA	TRBV9	TRBD2	TRBJ2-1	TGTGCCAGCAGCGCCCGTCTAGCGGGAGGGCCCTCAAACAATGAGCAGTTCTTC	CASSARLAGGPSNNEQFF
15	NA	TRBV18	NA	TRBJ1-2	TGTGCCAGCTCCCCACTTGAGCGGGTGGGCAATGGCTACACCTTC	CASSPLERVGNGYTF
14	NA	TRBV6-1	NA	TRBJ1-1	TGTGCCAGCAGTGAAAGGGCCTCCGGCACTGAAGCTTTCTTT	CASSERASGTEAFF
16	few	TRBV15	TRBD2	TRBJ2-5	TGTGCCACCAGCAGAGGGGTAGCGGGAGGTAAAGAGACCCAGTACTTC	CATSRGVAGGKETQYF
13	NA	TRBV5-6	NA	TRBJ2-7	TGTGCCAGCAGCCCCGGGAACCTCCGCGAGCAGTACTTC	CASSPGNLREQYF